Detailed here is one T cell receptor (beta chain). Its target is not known. These data are taken from a study of a mutant IDH1 vaccine in newly diagnosed glioma. Study as a whole: The treated group averaged about 41 years old and was about 60% male, approximately 38% female. Pretreatment consisted of radiotherapy, temozolomide, or both, with most receiving both. Whole-study results and caveats: Pseudoprogression seemed unrelated to changes in top peripheral T cell clonotypes.

The time point was: week 11, during vaccination. In every dose of vaccine, 300 ug of mutant IDH1 20-mer peptide was given alongside topical imiquimod. Donors had new IDH1-mutant astrocytomas of WHO grade 3 or 4 (ATRX-lost). Repertoires were generated with immunoSEQ multiplex PCR, while TCRdb's copy carries only in-frame clones and drops some. The sample lists under 40,000 clones, 60% to 80% occurring once. Germline values: CDR1 MDHEN, CDR2 SYDVKM. V lost 6 bases and J lost 6, with 14 bases in between. The length of the CDR3 is 13 residues. This clonotype was obtained from a man aged 30-40 years with glioma. The rearrangement joins TRBV28 to TRBJ1-1; tentative D call: TRBD1 (5 bases). Sequencing was performed on PBMCs, taken from a glioma patient whose treatment included an IDH1 peptide vaccine. The CDR3 spells CASSSLDSSEAFF. CDR3 DNA: TGTGCCAGCAGCTCATTAGACAGCTCTGAAGCTTTCTTT.